This T cell receptor (beta chain) is from a study of neurological immune-mediated disorders. Study summary: There were 34 multiple sclerosis patients; around 31 were relapsing-remitting and 3 were secondary progressive. Findings and limits, study-wide: The study found the most TCR clonal expansion in HTLV-1-associated myelopathy and the least in multiple sclerosis, below healthy controls.

This clonotype occurred many times. Its cognate antigen is unknown. The CDR3 has 17 amino acids. V shed 0 bases and J shed 3 bases, with 17 bases lying between them. Germline V gene data show CDR1 as LNHNV and CDR2 as YYDKDF (reference sequence). 5'RACE employing 10-nucleotide random UMIs yielded the cDNA. TCRdb independently ran MiXCR on the 5' RACE reads; one entry per CDR3 protein. The sample shows 84,000 or so distinct CDR3 sequences, 4.3% of them seen only once. The time point denotes: longitudinal time-point 3. The chain carries TRBV15 and TRBJ1-2; D is uncertain. The sequence was collected from a woman in her sixties with multiple sclerosis. The sample was PBMCs. As DNA, the CDR3 is TGTGCCACCAGCAGAGATTCCTTAGGGAGAGTAGACTATGGCTACACCTTC. It encodes CATSRDSLGRVDYGYTF.